The clone carrying this TCR beta chain showed up just once. The antigen is undetermined. At one end the junction does not follow the germline gene, possibly because of a read error. Germline-derived CDR1 and CDR2 are SGHAT and FQNNGV. The CDR3 is made up of 12 amino acids. This specimen belongs to a study of tumor-infiltrating lymphocytes in primary liver carcinoma. About the research overall: Surgeons resected the patients' primary liver carcinomas. Samples returned roughly 3.5 to 7.13 million productive TCRbeta reads each. Read depth did not differ significantly between tissue types.

Study-wide findings and caveats: Tumor region pairs overlapped more than did tumor-adjacent and tumor-blood pairs. Against blood, tumors held a significantly higher top-250-clone fraction (p = 0.039).

A constant-region primer primed TCR beta cDNA synthesis from about 0.55 ug of total RNA. Libraries of TCR beta came from three nested multiplex PCR rounds with slightly modified ARM-PCR. Researchers ran the first two PCR rounds for roughly 11 cycles each with TRBV1-TRBV30 forward primers and a C-beta reverse primer. TCRdb called the multiplex PCR reads again in MiXCR, with one record for every CDR3 protein. The sample yields 310,000 or so distinct CDR3 sequences, 65% seen once. Blood RNA was derived from unsorted whole blood, and germline DNA was extracted too. Source material: peripheral blood. The TCR sequence derives from a man in his forties with primary liver carcinoma and hepatitis B virus infection. The rearrangement joins TRBV11-2 to TRBJ2-7, with D maybe TRBD2 (5 bases). The CDR3 loop reads CASSSPHYERSF. The CDR3 DNA is TGTGCCAGCAGCTCTCCGCACTACGAGCGGTCCTTC.